Listed below are T cell receptor beta chains from one sample, sequenced in a study of T cell responses to AZD1222 COVID-19 vaccine. Sequencing was performed with immunoSEQ multiplex PCR; in TCRdb, only in-frame clones are kept and a portion is missing. The sample holds approximately 75,000 clones; roughly 84% are singletons and the top ten take around 19%. The specimen was peripheral blood, collected 28 days after the second AZD1222 dose. The receptor source for this set is an adult who received the AZD1222 COVID-19 vaccine. Both conserved end residues are trimmed from each CDR3.

j_gene,v_gene,len,CDR3aa
TRBJ1-1,TRBV5-5,12,ASSPGQSANEAF
TRBJ2-7,TRBV18,12,ASSPESAGYEQY
TRBJ1-2,TRBV30,9,AWSPPGGYT
TRBJ2-1,TRBV7-9,14,ASSRGGNRGLNEQF
TRBJ1-1,TRBV9,16,ASSVSKGAGTLGTEAF
TRBJ2-7,TRBV4-1,13,ASSQAGQGAREQY
TRBJ1-5,TRBV5-1,14,ASSARRRASNQPQH
TRBJ1-2,TRBV6-2/TRBV6-3,10,ASSGRDYGYT
TRBJ2-5,TRBV28,12,ASTRDILRETQY
TRBJ1-5,TRBV6-5,13,ASSAFGPFNQPQH
TRBJ1-1,TRBV5-8,10,ASPGMTDQAF
TRBJ2-6,TRBV27,11,ASSFSGANVLT
TRBJ1-2,TRBV29-1,11,SVESGRRDGYT
TRBJ2-7,TRBV27,12,ASSWTVDSYEQY
TRBJ2-5,TRBV18,13,ASSPGVGDQETQY
TRBJ2-5,TRBV29-1,13,SVEWGTEQQETQY
TRBJ1-1,TRBV28,11,ASSPRGSPEAF
TRBJ1-6,TRBV10-3,13,AISATGSDNSPLH
TRBJ2-6,TRBV27,11,ASRGSGANVLT
TRBJ2-2,TRBV11-3,12,ASSLRTGHGELF
TRBJ2-7,TRBV5-1,14,ASSLAAFQPPHEQY
TRBJ1-5,TRBV24-1,15,ATSDLRGDRARQPQH
TRBJ2-5,TRBV5-1,13,ASSLEAGLGETQY
TRBJ2-2,TRBV18,11,ASSPPGYGELF
TRBJ2-7,TRBV12-3/TRBV12-4,11,ASTYRGGTEQY
TRBJ1-1,TRBV29-1,8,SAGGTEAF
TRBJ2-2,TRBV5-8,15,ASSMRAGGTRTGELF
TRBJ1-5,TRBV27,11,ASSFGTGQPQH
TRBJ2-1,TRBV19,13,ASSRSGGPGNEQF
TRBJ1-6,TRBV10-2,10,AAKGQISPLH
TRBJ1-1,TRBV4-2,12,ASSPSDRAPEAF
TRBJ2-3,TRBV4-2,16,ASSQDRGASGATDTQY
TRBJ1-5,TRBV5-1,14,ASSLNGQGRVQPQH
TRBJ2-1,TRBV4-1,11,ASSQDLGIPQF
TRBJ1-1,TRBV3-1/TRBV3-2,11,ASSQGYRGEAF
TRBJ2-1,TRBV10-3,14,AISESASRTYNEQF
TRBJ2-7,TRBV28,16,ASSLWGLGAIASYEQY